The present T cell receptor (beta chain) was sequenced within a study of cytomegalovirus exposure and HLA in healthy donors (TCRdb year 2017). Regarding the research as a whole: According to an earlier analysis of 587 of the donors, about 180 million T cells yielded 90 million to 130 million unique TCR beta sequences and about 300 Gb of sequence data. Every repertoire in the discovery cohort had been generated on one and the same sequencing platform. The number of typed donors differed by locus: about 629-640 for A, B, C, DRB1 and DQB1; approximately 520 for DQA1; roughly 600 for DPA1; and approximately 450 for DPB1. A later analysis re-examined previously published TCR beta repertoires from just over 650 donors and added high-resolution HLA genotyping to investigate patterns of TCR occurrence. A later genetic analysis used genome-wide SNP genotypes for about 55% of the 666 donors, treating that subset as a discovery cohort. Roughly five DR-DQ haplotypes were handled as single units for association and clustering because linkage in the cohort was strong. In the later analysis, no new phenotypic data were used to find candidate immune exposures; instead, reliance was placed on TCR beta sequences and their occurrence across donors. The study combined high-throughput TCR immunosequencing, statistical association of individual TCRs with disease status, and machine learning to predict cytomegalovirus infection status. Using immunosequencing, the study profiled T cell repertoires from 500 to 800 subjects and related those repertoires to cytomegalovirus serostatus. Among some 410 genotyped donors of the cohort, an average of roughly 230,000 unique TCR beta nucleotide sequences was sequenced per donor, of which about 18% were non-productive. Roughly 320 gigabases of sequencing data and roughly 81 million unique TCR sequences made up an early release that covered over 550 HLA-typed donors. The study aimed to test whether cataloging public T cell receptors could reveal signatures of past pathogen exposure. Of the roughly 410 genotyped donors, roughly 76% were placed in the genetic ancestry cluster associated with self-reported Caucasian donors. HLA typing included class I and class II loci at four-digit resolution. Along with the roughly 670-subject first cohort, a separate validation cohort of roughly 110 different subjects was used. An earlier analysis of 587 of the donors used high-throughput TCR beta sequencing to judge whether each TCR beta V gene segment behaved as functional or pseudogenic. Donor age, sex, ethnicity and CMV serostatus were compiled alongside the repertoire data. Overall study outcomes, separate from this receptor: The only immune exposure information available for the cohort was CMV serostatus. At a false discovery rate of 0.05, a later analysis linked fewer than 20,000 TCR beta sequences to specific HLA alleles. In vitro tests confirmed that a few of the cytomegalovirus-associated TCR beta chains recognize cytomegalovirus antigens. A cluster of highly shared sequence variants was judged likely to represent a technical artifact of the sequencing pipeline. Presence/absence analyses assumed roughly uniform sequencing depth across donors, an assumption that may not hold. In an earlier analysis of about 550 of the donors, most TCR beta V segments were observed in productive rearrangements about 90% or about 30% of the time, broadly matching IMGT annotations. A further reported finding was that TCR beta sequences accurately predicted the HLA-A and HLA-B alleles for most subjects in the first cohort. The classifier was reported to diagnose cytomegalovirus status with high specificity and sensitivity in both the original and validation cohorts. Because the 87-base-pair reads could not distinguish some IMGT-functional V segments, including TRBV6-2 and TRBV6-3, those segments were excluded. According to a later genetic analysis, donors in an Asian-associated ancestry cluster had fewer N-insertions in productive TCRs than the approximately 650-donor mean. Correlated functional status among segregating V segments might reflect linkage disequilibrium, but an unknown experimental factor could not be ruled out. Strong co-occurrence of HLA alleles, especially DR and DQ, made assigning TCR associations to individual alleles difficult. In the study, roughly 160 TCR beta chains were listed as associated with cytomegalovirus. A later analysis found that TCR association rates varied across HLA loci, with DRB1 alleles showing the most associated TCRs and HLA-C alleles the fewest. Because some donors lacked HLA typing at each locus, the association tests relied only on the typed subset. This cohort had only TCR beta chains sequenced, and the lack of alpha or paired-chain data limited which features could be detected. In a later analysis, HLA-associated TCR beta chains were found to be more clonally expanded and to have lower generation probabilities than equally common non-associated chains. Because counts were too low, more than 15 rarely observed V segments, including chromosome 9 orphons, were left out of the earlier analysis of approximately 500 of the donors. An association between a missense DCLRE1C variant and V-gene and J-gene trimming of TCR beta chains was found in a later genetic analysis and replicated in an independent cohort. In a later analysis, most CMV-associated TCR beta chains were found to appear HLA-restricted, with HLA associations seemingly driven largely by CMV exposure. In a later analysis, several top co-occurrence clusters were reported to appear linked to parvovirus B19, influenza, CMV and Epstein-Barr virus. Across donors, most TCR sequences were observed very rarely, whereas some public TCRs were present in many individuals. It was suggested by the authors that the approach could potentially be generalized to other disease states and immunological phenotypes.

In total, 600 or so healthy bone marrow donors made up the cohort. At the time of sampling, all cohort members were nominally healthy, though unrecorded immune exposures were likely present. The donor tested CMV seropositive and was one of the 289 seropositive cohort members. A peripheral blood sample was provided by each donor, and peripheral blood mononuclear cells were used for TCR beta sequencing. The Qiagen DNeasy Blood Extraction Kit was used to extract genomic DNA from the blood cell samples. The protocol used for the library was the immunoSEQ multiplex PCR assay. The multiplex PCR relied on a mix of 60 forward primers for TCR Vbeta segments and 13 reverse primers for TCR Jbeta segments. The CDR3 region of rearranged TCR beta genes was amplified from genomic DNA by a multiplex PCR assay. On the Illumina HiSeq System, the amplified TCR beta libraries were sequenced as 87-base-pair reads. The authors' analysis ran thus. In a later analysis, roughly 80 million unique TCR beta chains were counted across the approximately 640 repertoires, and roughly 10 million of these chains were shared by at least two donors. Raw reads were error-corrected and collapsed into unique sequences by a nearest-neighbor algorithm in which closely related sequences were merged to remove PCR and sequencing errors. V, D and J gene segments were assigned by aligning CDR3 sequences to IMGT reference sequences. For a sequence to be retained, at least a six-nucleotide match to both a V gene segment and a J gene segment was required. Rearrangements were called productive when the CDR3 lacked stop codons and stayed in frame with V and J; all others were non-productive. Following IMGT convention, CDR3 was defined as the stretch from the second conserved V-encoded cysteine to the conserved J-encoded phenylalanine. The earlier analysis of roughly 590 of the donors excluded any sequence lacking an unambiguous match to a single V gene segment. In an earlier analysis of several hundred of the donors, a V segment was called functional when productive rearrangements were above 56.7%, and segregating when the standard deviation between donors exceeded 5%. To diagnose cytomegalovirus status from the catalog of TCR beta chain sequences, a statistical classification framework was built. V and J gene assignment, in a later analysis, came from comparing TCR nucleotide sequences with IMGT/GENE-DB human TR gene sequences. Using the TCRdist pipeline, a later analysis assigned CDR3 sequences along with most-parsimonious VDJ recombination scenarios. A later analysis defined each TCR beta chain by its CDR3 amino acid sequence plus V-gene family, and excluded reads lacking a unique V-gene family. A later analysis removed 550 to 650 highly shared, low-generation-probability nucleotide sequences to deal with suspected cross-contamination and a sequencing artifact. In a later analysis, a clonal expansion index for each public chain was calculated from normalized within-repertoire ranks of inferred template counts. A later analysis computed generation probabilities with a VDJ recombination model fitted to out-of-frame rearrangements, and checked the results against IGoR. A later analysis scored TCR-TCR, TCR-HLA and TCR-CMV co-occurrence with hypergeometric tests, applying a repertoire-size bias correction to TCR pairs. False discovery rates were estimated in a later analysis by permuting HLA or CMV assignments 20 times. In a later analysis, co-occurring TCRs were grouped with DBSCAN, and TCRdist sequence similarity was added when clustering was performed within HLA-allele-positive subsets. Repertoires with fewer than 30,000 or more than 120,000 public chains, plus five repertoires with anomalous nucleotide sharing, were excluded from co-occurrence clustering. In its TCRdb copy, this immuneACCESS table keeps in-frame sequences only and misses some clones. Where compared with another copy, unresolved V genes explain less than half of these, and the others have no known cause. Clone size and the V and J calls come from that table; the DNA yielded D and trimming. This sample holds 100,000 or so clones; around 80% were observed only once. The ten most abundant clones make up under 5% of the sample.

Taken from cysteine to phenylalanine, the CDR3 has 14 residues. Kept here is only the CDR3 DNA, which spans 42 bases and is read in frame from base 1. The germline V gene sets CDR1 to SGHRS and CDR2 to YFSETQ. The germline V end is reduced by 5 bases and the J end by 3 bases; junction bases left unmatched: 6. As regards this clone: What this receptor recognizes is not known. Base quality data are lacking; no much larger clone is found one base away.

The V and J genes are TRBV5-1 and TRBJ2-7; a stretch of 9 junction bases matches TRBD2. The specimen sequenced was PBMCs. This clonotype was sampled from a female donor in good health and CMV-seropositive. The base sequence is TGCGCCAGCAGGGTGGCGGGAGGGAACTACGAGCAGTACTTC. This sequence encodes CASRVAGGNYEQYF.